Given below is one TCR beta chain in context. This clonotype was seen ten or more times. It lacks a known antigen. No per-base quality is available; no much larger clone lies one base away. PBMCs were isolated by Ficoll-Paque density gradient centrifugation. For CDR1 and CDR2, the germline V gene lists SGHTA and FQGTGA. CDR3 length: 12 amino acids, cysteine to phenylalanine. Only the CDR3 region is kept as DNA, spanning 36 bases read in frame from base 1. The V end loses 5 bases and the J end loses 12 bases, and a stretch of 15 bases separates them. This specimen comes from a study of T-cell memory formation after mild COVID-19 listed by TCRdb under 2021. For context, the study as a whole: TCR sequence clusters from the two donors were largely donor specific. The cohort was made up of two young adult volunteers, one female and one male, who were previously healthy. In a couple of donors, T-cell clones that expanded and contracted after mild COVID-19 were tracked by sequencing TCRalpha and TCRbeta repertoires over time. Overall results and qualifications from the work: Only a couple of mild cases were covered in the study, and larger cohorts including severe cases with pre-infection samples were considered necessary. The second-wave clones that peaked on day 37 were not confirmed to be SARS-CoV-2 specific. From day 15 to 85, contracting clones showed balanced CD4/CD8 phenotypes, whereas a second wave of clones that expanded from day 15 to 37 leaned towards CD4+. Contracting CD4+ clones were found mainly in CM and EM memory subsets, while CD8+ clones were enriched in EMRA. Some responding clones were found in pre-infection memory, which suggests that pre-existing cross-reactive memory T cells took part in the SARS-CoV-2 response.

Instrument used: Illumina NovaSeq 6000. TCRalpha and TCRbeta cDNA libraries were built by 5'RACE with constant-segment primers, adding sample barcodes and unique molecular identifiers. RNA was extracted from every sample with Trizol reagent. Library amplification was performed in two PCR steps, and a second sample barcode and Illumina TruSeq adapters were introduced in the second step. Sequencing of libraries was performed on an Illumina NovaSeq with 2 x 150 bp paired-end reads. The study's processing was this. Reads were demultiplexed and collapsed into UMI-guided consensus sequences with migec v1.2.7. Using mixcr v2.1.11, UMI consensuses were aligned to TRA and TRB V and J templates and then assembled into clonotypes. A clonotype was counted as expanded or contracted only when both edgeR and NoisET called the clonotype significant, with the noise models trained on biological replicates. For edgeR calls, the thresholds were a false discovery rate-adjusted p below 0.01 and a log2 fold-change of 1. PCA with hierarchical clustering of max-normalized trajectories of the 1000 most abundant clonotypes was used as exploratory dynamics analysis. Each responding clone was given a CD4 or CD8 phenotype based on the CD4+ and CD8+ repertoires, which had been sequenced separately. The public reads were run again by TCRdb, first through fastp at Q25 and then through MiXCR, and only productive beta chains were kept. Duplicate CDR3 protein sequences are folded into a single record with the most common DNA and genes. For this entry, the V and J calls and clone size follow TCRdb and not the study's own pipeline. The sample table records about 40,000 distinct CDR3 sequences; over 5% of these occur just once. 0.81% of the sample is held by the ten biggest clonotypes.

The clonotype comes from an adult who had mild COVID-19 (a few samples of this study predate the infection). The sample titles of this study are shuffled in the database, so cell type and time point are left out. The sequenced material came from PBMCs or a T cell subset sorted from them (not recorded which). Here the chain combines TRBV7-3 and TRBJ2-3; TRBD2 is a possible D gene, resting on 6 matching bases. This receptor carries the CDR3 CASSLYSGPQYF. The nucleotide sequence reads TGTGCCAGCAGCCTATATAGCGGACCCCAGTATTTT.